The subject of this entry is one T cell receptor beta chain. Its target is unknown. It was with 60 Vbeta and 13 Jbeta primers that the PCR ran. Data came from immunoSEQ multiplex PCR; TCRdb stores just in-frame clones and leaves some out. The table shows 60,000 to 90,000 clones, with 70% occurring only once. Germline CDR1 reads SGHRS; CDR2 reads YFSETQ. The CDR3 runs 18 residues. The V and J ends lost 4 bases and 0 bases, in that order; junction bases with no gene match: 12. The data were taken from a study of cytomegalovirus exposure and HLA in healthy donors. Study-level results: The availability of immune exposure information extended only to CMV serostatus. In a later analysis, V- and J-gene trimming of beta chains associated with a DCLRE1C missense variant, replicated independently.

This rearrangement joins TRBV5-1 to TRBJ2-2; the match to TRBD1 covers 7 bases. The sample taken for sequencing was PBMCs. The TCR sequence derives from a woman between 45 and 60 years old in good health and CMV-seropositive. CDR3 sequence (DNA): TGCGCCAGCAGCACCAGACAGGGTAATAGCCCGAACACCGGGGAGCTGTTTTTT. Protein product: CASSTRQGNSPNTGELFF.